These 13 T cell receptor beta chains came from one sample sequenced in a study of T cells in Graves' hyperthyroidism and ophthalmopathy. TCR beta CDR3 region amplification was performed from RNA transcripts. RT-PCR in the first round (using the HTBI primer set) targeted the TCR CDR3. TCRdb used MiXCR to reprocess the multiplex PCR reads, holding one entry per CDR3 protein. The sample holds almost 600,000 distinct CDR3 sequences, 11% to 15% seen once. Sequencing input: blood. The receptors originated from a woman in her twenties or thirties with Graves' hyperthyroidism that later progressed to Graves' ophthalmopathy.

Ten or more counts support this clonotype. The CDR3 coding sequence is TGTGCCAGCAGTTCCGGGACAGTGATTAATTCACCCCTCCACTTT. Translation: CASSSGTVINSPLHF. V usage is TRBV12-3 or TRBV12-4 and J usage is TRBJ1-6, with TRBD1 matching over 7 bases. The CDR3 length is 15 residues. With V trimmed by 4 bases and J by 6 bases, 6 bases remained unmatched.

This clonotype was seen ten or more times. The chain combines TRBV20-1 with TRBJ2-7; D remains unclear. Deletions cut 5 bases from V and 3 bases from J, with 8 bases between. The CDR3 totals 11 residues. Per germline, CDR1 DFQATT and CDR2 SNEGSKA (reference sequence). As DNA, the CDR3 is TGCAGTGCTCGTAAATTCTACGAGCAGTACTTC. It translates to CSARKFYEQYF.

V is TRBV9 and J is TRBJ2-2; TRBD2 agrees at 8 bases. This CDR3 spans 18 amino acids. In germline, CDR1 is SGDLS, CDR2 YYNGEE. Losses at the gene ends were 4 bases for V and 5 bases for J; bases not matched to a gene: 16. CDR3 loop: CASSPPLAGGMETGELFF. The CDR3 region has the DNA TGTGCCAGCAGCCCACCCCTGGCGGGAGGAATGGAAACCGGGGAGCTGTTTTTT.

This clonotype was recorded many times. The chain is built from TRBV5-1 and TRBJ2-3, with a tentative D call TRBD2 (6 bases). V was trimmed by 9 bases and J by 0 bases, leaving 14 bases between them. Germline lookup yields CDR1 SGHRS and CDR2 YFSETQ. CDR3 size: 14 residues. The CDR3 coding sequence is TGCGCCACCAAGATAGCGGTGAGCACAGATACGCAGTATTTT. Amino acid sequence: CATKIAVSTDTQYF.

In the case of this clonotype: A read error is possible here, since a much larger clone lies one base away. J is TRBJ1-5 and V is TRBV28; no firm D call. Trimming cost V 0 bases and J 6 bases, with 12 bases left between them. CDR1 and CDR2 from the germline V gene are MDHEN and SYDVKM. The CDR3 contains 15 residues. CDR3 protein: CASSLWHGVPQPQHF. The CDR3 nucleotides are TGTGCCAGCAGTTTATGGCACGGGGTTCCTCAGCCCCAGCATTTT.

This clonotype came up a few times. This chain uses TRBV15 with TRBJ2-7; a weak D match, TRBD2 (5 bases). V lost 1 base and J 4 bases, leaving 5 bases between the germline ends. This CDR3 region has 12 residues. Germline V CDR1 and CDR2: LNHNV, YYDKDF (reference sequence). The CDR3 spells CATSRAGYEQYF. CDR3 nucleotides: TGTGCCACCAGCAGAGCGGGGTACGAGCAGTACTTC.

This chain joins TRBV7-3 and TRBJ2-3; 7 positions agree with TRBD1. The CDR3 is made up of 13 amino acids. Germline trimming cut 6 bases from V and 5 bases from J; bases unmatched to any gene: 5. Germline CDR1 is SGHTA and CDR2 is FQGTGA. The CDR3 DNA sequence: TGTGCCAGCAGACGACAGGGTGGAGATACGCAGTATTTT. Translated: CASRRQGGDTQYF.

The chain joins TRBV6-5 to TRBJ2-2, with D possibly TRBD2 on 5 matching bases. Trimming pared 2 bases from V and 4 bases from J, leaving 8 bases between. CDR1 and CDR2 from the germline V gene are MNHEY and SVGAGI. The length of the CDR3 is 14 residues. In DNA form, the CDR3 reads TGTGCCAGCAGTTACGAGGGTTTCACCGGGGAGCTGTTTTTT. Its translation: CASSYEGFTGELFF.

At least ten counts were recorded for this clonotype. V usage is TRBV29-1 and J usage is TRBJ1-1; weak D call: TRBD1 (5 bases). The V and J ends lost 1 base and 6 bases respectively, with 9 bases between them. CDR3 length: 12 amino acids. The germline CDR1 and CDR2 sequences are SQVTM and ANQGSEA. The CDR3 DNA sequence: TGCAGCGTTGAAGGGGGGAGGTCTGAAGCTTTCTTT. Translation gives CSVEGGRSEAFF.

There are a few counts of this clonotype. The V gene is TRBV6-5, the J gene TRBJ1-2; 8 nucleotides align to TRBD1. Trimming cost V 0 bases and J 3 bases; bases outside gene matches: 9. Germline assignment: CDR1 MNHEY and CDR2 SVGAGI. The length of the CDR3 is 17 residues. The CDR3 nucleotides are TGTGCCAGCAGTTACTCGATGGGGACAGGAGAAGACTATGGCTACACCTTC. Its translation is CASSYSMGTGEDYGYTF.

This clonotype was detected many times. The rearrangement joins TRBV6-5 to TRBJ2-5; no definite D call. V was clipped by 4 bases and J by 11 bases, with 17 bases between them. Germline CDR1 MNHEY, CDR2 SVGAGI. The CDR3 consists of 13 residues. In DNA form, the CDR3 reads TGTGCCAGCAGTTTCTCAGCTGGCGACGGACAGTACTTC. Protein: CASSFSAGDGQYF.

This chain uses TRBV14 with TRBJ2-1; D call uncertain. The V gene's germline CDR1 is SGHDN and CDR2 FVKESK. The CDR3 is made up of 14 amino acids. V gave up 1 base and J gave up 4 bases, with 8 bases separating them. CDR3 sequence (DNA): TGTGCCAGCAGCCAAGTGGTTACATACAATGAGCAGTTCTTC. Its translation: CASSQVVTYNEQFF.

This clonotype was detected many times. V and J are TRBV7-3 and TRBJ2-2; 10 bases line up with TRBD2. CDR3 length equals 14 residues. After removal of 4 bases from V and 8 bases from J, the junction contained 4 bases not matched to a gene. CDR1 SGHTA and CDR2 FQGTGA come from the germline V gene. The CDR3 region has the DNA TGTGCCAGCAGCTCAACTAGCGGGACAGGGGAGCTGTTTTTT. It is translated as CASSSTSGTGELFF.